One and the same sample provided the 21 T cell receptor beta chains below, sequenced in a study of cytomegalovirus exposure and HLA in healthy donors. With 60 Vbeta and 13 Jbeta primers, the PCR was carried out. Some clones are missing from TCRdb's copy, which holds only in-frame ones; the method was immunoSEQ multiplex PCR. Its table lists 60,000 or so clones. Sequenced input: PBMCs. The source of these receptors is a woman in her late teens or twenties in good health and CMV-seronegative.

CDR3 loop: CASSLEHQGVTEAFF. The CDR3 nucleotides are TGCGCCAGCAGCTTGGAACATCAGGGGGTCACTGAAGCTTTCTTT. The rearrangement joins TRBV5-1 to TRBJ1-1; 7 bases are shared with TRBD1. CDR3 size: 15 residues. Germline CDR1 and CDR2: SGHRS and YFSETQ. The J segment lost 4 bases and the V segment lost 0 bases, leaving 6 bases of the junction unmatched.

The V call is TRBV6-1, the J call TRBJ1-2; D possibly corresponds to TRBD1 (6 bases). V was trimmed by 7 bases and J by 8 bases, leaving 23 bases between them. Germline lookup yields CDR1 MNHNS and CDR2 SASEGT. The CDR3 has 15 amino acids. CDR3 amino acids: CASTTPRSGTPGYTF. The CDR3 DNA is TGTGCCAGCACTACTCCCCGGTCGGGGACACCCGGCTACACCTTC.

About this clone itself: One junction end disagrees with the germline gene, perhaps due to a read error. This rearrangement joins TRBV2 to TRBJ1-2; no clear D gene. The germline CDR1 and CDR2 sequences are SNHLY and FYNNEI. This CDR3 has 11 amino acids. CDR3 nucleotides: TGTGCCAGCAGTGAAGCGCTCCGACTTGCCTTC. Translated, it gives CASSEALRLAF.

This chain joins TRBV7-3 and TRBJ2-3, with 7 bases fitting TRBD2. CDR1 and CDR2 (germline): SGHTA, FQGTGA. The J segment lost 0 bases and the V segment lost 6 bases, leaving 3 bases of the junction unmatched. This CDR3 has 14 amino acids. The CDR3 region has the DNA TGTGCCAGCAGACTAGCGCCAAGCACAGATACGCAGTATTTT. This codes for CASRLAPSTDTQYF.

This chain joins TRBV5-1 and TRBJ2-3, with 8 bases identical to TRBD2. This CDR3 is 15 amino acids long. The V gene's germline CDR1 is SGHRS and CDR2 YFSETQ. J lost 4 bases, V lost 0 bases, and 4 bases had no gene match. CDR3 sequence: CASSLGGLGADTQYF. The DNA of the CDR3 is TGCGCCAGCAGCTTGGGGGGACTAGGCGCAGATACGCAGTATTTT. Full variable domain (remainder filled in from reference TRBV5-1 and TRBJ2-3): KAGVTQTPRYLIKTRGQQVTLSCSPISGHRSVSWYQQTPGQGLQFLFEYFSETQRNKGNFPGRFSGRQFSNSRSEMNVSTLELGDSALYLCASSLGGLGADTQYFGPGTRLTVL.

The chain is built from TRBV10-1 and TRBJ2-1; no clear D. V lost 2 bases and J 5 bases, leaving 10 bases between the germline ends. This CDR3 comprises 14 residues. Germline V gives CDR1 WNHNN, CDR2 SYGVQD (reference sequence). CDR3 sequence: CASSEASSNNEQFF. The CDR3 coding sequence is TGCGCCAGCAGTGAGGCTAGTTCCAACAATGAGCAGTTCTTC.

V gene TRBV29-1 combines with J gene TRBJ2-1; tentatively, D is TRBD2 (6 bases). CDR1 and CDR2 (germline): SQVTM, ANQGSEA. The CDR3 sequence is 13 residues long. V dropped 7 bases and J dropped 4 bases, with 14 bases sitting between them. For the CDR3, the DNA is TGCAGCGGGAGGGACGTATCGTACAATGAGCAGTTCTTC. Translated, it gives CSGRDVSYNEQFF.

The V gene is TRBV7-5, the J gene TRBJ1-2. TRBV7-5 is annotated as a pseudogene. CDR3 length: 13 residues. The CDR3 DNA is TGTGTCAGAAGCTTAGCAGGCGGGTATGGCTACACCTTC. It yields the protein CVRSLAGGYGYTF.

This chain links TRBV5-1 with TRBJ2-5; TRBD2 agrees at 8 bases. Trimming at V came to 0 bases and at J to 5 bases, leaving 6 bases not matched to a gene. Germline V gene sequence: CDR1 SGHRS, CDR2 YFSETQ. CDR3 length: 15 residues. The CDR3 sequence: CASSLDPGLGETQYF. The CDR3 DNA reads TGCGCCAGCAGCTTGGACCCGGGACTAGGGGAGACCCAGTACTTC. Together with reference TRBV5-1 and TRBJ2-5, the CDR3 gives the full variable domain: KAGVTQTPRYLIKTRGQQVTLSCSPISGHRSVSWYQQTPGQGLQFLFEYFSETQRNKGNFPGRFSGRQFSNSRSEMNVSTLELGDSALYLCASSLDPGLGETQYFGPGTRLLVL.

This chain uses TRBV6-5 with TRBJ1-5, with TRBD1 matching over 7 bases. The CDR3 length is 13 residues. The V gene end was trimmed by 2 bases and the J gene end by 6 bases; junction bases not matched to a gene: 1. In germline, CDR1 is MNHEY, CDR2 SVGAGI. In nucleotides, the CDR3 is TGTGCCAGCAGTTACGACAGGGTTCAGCCCCAGCATTTT. It translates to CASSYDRVQPQHF.

The chain combines TRBV15 with TRBJ2-7; D gene unclear. Germline assignment: CDR1 LNHNV and CDR2 YYDKDF (reference sequence). Trimming took off 1 base at V and 3 bases at J, with 7 bases between the two ends. This CDR3 spans 13 amino acids. The CDR3 is CATSRGYGYEQYF. CDR3 sequence (DNA): TGTGCCACCAGCAGAGGATACGGCTACGAGCAGTACTTC.

CDR3 protein: CATSRELGENYGYTF. The DNA for the CDR3 is TGTGCCACCAGCAGAGAGTTGGGAGAAAACTATGGCTACACCTTC. This chain joins TRBV15 and TRBJ1-2; D remains unclear. Germline-derived CDR1 and CDR2 are LNHNV and YYDKDF (reference sequence). CDR3 length: 15 amino acids. Trimming cost V 0 bases and J 2 bases, with 10 bases left between them. Supplemented by reference TRBV15 and TRBJ1-2, the full variable domain reads DAMVIQNPRYQVTQFGKPVTLSCSQTLNHNVMYWYQQKSSQAPKLLFHYYDKDFNNEADTPDNFQSRRPNTSFCFLDIRSPGLGDTAMYLCATSRELGENYGYTFGSGTRLTVV.

The chain carries TRBV6-1 and TRBJ2-2, with 9 bases identical to TRBD1. CDR3 length: 14 residues. The junction had 6 bases not matched to a gene; V was cut back by 10 bases and J by 3 bases. CDR1 MNHNS and CDR2 SASEGT come from the germline V gene. CDR3 region: CATNRGPHTGELFF. CDR3 nucleotide sequence: TGTGCCACCAACAGGGGGCCTCACACCGGGGAGCTGTTTTTT.

The rearrangement joins TRBV7-9 to TRBJ2-7; TRBD1 agrees at 7 bases. The CDR3 runs 13 residues. The ends lost 5 bases at V and 3 bases at J; junction bases unmatched: 4. Germline CDR1 reads SEHNR; CDR2 reads FQNEAQ (reference sequence). The CDR3 protein is CASSPRTGYEQYF. The CDR3 DNA sequence: TGTGCCAGCAGCCCCCGGACAGGCTACGAGCAGTACTTC. The entire variable domain, with the rest obtained from reference TRBV7-9 and TRBJ2-7, is as follows: DTGVSQNPRHKITKRGQNVTFRCDPISEHNRLYWYRQTLGQGPEFLTYFQNEAQLEKSRLLSDRFSAERPKGSFSTLEIQRTEQGDSAMYLCASSPRTGYEQYFGPGTRLTVT.

The chain employs TRBV5-4 and TRBJ1-1; tentative D call: TRBD1 (6 bases). Trimming stripped 4 bases from V and 1 base from J, with 8 bases between. The V gene's germline CDR1 is SGHNT and CDR2 YYREEE (reference sequence). The CDR3 runs 13 residues. The CDR3 sequence is CASSMDRNTEAFF. CDR3 coding DNA: TGTGCCAGCAGCATGGACAGGAACACTGAAGCTTTCTTT.

This chain joins TRBV11-3 and TRBJ2-6, with a tentative D call TRBD2 (6 bases). Germline CDR1 SGHNT, CDR2 YENEEA. The V end was cut by 4 bases, the J end by 2 bases, with 9 bases between. CDR3 length: 15 residues. The CDR3 sequence: CASSSAGTGANVLTF. CDR3 coding DNA: TGTGCCAGCAGCTCCGCGGGAACTGGGGCCAACGTCCTGACTTTC.

This chain uses TRBV6-1 with TRBJ2-3, with TRBD2 matching over 8 bases. V gave up 8 bases and J gave up 1 base; unmatched junction bases: 5. This CDR3 contains 14 residues. The germline V gene has CDR1 MNHNS and CDR2 SASEGT. Here the CDR3 DNA reads TGTGCCAGCCGGGGGGGGCTCCGCACAGATACGCAGTATTTT. This codes for CASRGGLRTDTQYF.

The chain has TRBV4-1 and TRBJ1-5; 10 nucleotides align to TRBD1. Germline CDR1 MGHRA, CDR2 YSYEKL. The CDR3 consists of 15 residues. The trim removed 3 bases at V and 5 bases at J, leaving 4 bases unmatched. CDR3 sequence (DNA): TGCGCCAGCAGCCAGGCCGGACAGGGGGATCAGCCCCAGCATTTT. Translated, it gives CASSQAGQGDQPQHF.

The chain couples TRBV6-6 to TRBJ2-7, with D possibly TRBD1 on 6 matching bases. Germline values: CDR1 MNHNY, CDR2 SVGAGI (reference sequence). Trimming cost V 6 bases and J 4 bases, with 10 bases left between them. The CDR3 covers 12 residues. CDR3 nucleotide sequence: TGTGCCAGCAGCGACAGGAGGTACGAGCAGTACTTC. Translation gives CASSDRRYEQYF.

This chain links TRBV11-3 with TRBJ2-3; D may be TRBD2 (5 bases). CDR1 and CDR2 from the germline V gene are SGHNT and YENEEA. Trimming pared 5 bases from V and 4 bases from J, leaving 7 bases between. The CDR3 is 12 residues long. The CDR3 DNA is TGTGCCAGCAGCCCCGGGGCAGATACGCAGTATTTT. It yields the protein CASSPGADTQYF.

The chain joins TRBV6-5 to TRBJ1-1, with a weak D call TRBD1 (6 bases). Germline assignment: CDR1 MNHEY and CDR2 SVGAGI. V lost 6 bases and J lost 11, with 16 bases in between. The CDR3 covers 12 residues. CDR3 nucleotides: TGTGCCAGCAGCCATGGACGGACAGAGGCTTTCTTT. Protein sequence: CASSHGRTEAFF.